The 16 T cell receptor beta chains reported below all come from one sample, sequenced in a study of neurological immune-mediated disorders. A single record per CDR3 protein comes from TCRdb applying MiXCR to the 5' RACE reads. The sample shows roughly 89,000 distinct CDR3 sequences, roughly 2.6% of them seen only once. The sequencing sample was made of PBMCs. The source of these receptors is a woman in her thirties with multiple sclerosis.

In its sample, this clonotype was seen many times. V usage is TRBV12-3 or TRBV12-4 and J usage is TRBJ1-4, with unresolved D. Trimming cost V 9 bases and J 8 bases, with 10 bases left between them. The CDR3 spans 11 residues. CDR3 coding DNA: TGTGCCAGTTCGGGTGGGGAAAAACTGTTTTTT. Its translation: CASSGGEKLFF.

This clonotype was seen repeatedly, ten times or more. The chain employs TRBV11-2 and TRBJ2-1; no definite D call. The germline CDR1 and CDR2 sequences are SGHAT and FQNNGV. V dropped 1 base and J dropped 4 bases, with 5 bases sitting between them. CDR3 length: 13 residues. CDR3 in DNA: TGTGCCAGCAGCTTAGCTGTTTACAATGAGCAGTTCTTC. It specifies CASSLAVYNEQFF.

There are many counts of this clonotype. The rearrangement links TRBV29-1 to TRBJ1-2; D call uncertain. V was shortened by 3 bases and J by 6 bases, with 17 bases between the two germline ends. This CDR3 has 14 residues. The germline CDR1 and CDR2 sequences are SQVTM and ANQGSEA. CDR3 nucleotides: TGCAGCGTTGAGCCCTTGACGGAACCCAATGGCTACACCTTC. The encoded protein is CSVEPLTEPNGYTF.

This clonotype was detected a few times. One base away lies a much larger clone, so this may be a sequencing read error. This rearrangement joins TRBV20-1 to TRBJ1-2; D uncertain. With 0 bases removed from V and 4 bases from J, the gap between germline ends came to 12 bases. The CDR3 runs 14 residues. Germline loops: CDR1 DFQATT, CDR2 SNEGSKA (reference sequence). Here the CDR3 reads CSARDLGNSYGYTF. DNA for the CDR3: TGCAGTGCTAGAGATCTAGGCAACTCCTATGGCTACACCTTC.

This clonotype was recorded many times. The V call is TRBV12-3 or TRBV12-4, the J call TRBJ2-3; 11 nucleotides align to TRBD2. The CDR3 loop spans 17 amino acids. V gave up 4 bases and J gave up 0 bases; unmatched junction bases: 6. In DNA, the CDR3 is TGTGCCAGCAGTTCGAAGGGACTAGCGGCTAGCACAGATACGCAGTATTTT. It specifies CASSSKGLAASTDTQYF.

This clonotype occurred many times. V gene TRBV5-1 combines with J gene TRBJ1-5; the D is unclear. The CDR3 is 13 residues long. V lost 0 bases and J lost 4, with 5 bases in between. Germline assignment: CDR1 SGHRS and CDR2 YFSETQ. The CDR3 sequence: CASSLEANQPQHF. The CDR3 nucleotides are TGCGCCAGCAGCTTGGAAGCGAATCAGCCCCAGCATTTT.

This clonotype was found many times. The CDR3: CSVVVPREDLAKNIQYF. CDR3 nucleotide sequence: TGCAGCGTTGTTGTTCCGAGGGAGGATTTAGCCAAAAACATTCAGTACTTC. The chain combines TRBV29-1 with TRBJ2-4; TRBD2 might be the D (6 bases). Germline assignment: CDR1 SQVTM and CDR2 ANQGSEA. Trimming took 4 bases from V and 0 from J, leaving 19 bases between them. The CDR3 extends over 17 amino acids.

This clonotype appeared many times. V usage is TRBV20-1 and J usage is TRBJ1-2, with TRBD1 identical over 7 bases. Germline V gene data show CDR1 as DFQATT and CDR2 as SNEGSKA (reference sequence). The CDR3 has 14 amino acids. V lost 1 base and J lost 13; bases outside the gene matches: 15. CDR3 nucleotide sequence: TGCAGTGCTAGAGCGCCATACGGGACAGCCGTTTCCACCTTC. Its protein product is CSARAPYGTAVSTF.

This clonotype showed up many times. The genes are TRBV29-1 and TRBJ1-1; D gene uncertain. The CDR3 sequence is 14 residues long. CDR1 and CDR2 from the germline V gene are SQVTM and ANQGSEA. V was trimmed by 6 bases and J by 1 base, leaving 15 bases between them. The CDR3 DNA is TGCAGCGTCCCAAGCAGGACGGAGAACACTGAAGCTTTCTTT. As protein: CSVPSRTENTEAFF.

This clonotype was recorded at least ten times. The chain is built from TRBV7-9 and TRBJ1-4; TRBD1 is a possible D gene (6 bases). Per the germline V gene, CDR1 is SEHNR and CDR2 is FQNEAQ (reference sequence). The CDR3 length is 13 residues. Trimming took off 3 bases at V and 8 bases at J, with 10 bases between the two ends. This chain's CDR3 is CASSFGRGEKLFF. The CDR3 nucleotides are TGTGCCAGCAGCTTTGGCAGGGGAGAAAAACTGTTTTTT. Supplemented by reference TRBV7-9 and TRBJ1-4, the full variable domain reads DTGVSQNPRHKITKRGQNVTFRCDPISEHNRLYWYRQTLGQGPEFLTYFQNEAQLEKSRLLSDRFSAERPKGSFSTLEIQRTEQGDSAMYLCASSFGRGEKLFFGSGTQLSVL.

This clonotype was observed many times. This chain links TRBV7-9 with TRBJ1-2, with D uncertain. Germline CDR1 SEHNR, CDR2 FQNEAQ (reference sequence). Deletions cut 5 bases from V and 4 bases from J, with 11 bases between. CDR3 size: 13 residues. CDR3 nucleotide sequence: TGTGCCAGCAGCACGACCAGTAGCTATGGCTACACCTTC. Residues: CASSTTSSYGYTF.

This clonotype was detected many times. The chain employs TRBV24-1 and TRBJ1-3, with D uncertain. The CDR3 loop spans 13 amino acids. Germline CDR1 and CDR2: KGHDR and SFDVKD. Trimming left V 9 bases short and J 0 bases short, with 8 bases between. CDR3 DNA: TGTGCCACCCGCGAGTCCTCTGGAAACACCATATATTTT. It encodes CATRESSGNTIYF.

This clonotype was counted many times. This sequence joins TRBV20-1 and TRBJ2-1; 11 bases are shared with TRBD2. Germline V CDR1 and CDR2: DFQATT, SNEGSKA (reference sequence). The CDR3 length is 14 residues. After removal of 4 bases from V and 9 bases from J, the junction contained 8 bases not matched to a gene. The CDR3 bases are TGCAGTGCTATGGGGCTAGCGGGAGGAAGTGAGCAGTTCTTC. Amino acid sequence: CSAMGLAGGSEQFF.

The table lists this clonotype with a few counts. Relative to the germline gene, one junction end is altered; a read error may explain this. The V and J genes are TRBV7-9 and TRBJ2-3; D not certain. CDR1 and CDR2 from the germline V gene are SEHNR and FQNEAQ (reference sequence). This CDR3 has 12 residues. The CDR3 sequence is CDSSKGPDTQYF. DNA for the CDR3: TGTGACAGCAGCAAAGGCCCAGATACGCAGTATTTT.

The sample holds many counts of this clonotype. The chain couples TRBV5-1 to TRBJ1-1; TRBD1 matches at 11 bases. The germline CDR1 and CDR2 sequences are SGHRS and YFSETQ. Unmatched junction bases numbered 4, after V lost 4 bases and J lost 5 bases. The CDR3 has 14 residues. CDR3 residues: CASSQGTGGTEAFF. The CDR3 region has the DNA TGCGCCAGCAGCCAAGGGACAGGGGGAACTGAAGCTTTCTTT.

This clonotype was seen repeatedly, ten times or more. The chain is built from TRBV20-1 and TRBJ2-1; no clear D gene. CDR1 DFQATT and CDR2 SNEGSKA come from the germline V gene (reference sequence). Trimming shortened V by 6 bases and J by 1 base, and 7 bases separated the two germline ends. The CDR3 extends over 12 amino acids. CDR3 sequence (DNA): TGCAGTGCCACAACTTCCTACAATGAGCAGTTCTTC. Its translation is CSATTSYNEQFF.